A selection of T cell receptor beta chains follows, all from one sample in a study of blood T cell repertoires in COVID-19. Assay: immunoSEQ multiplex PCR; the TCRdb copy retains only in-frame clones and omits some. The profile shows over 40,000 clones, roughly 85% of them singletons. Sequences were obtained from peripheral blood. Source of these receptors: an elderly woman with acute or convalescent COVID-19. Both conserved end residues are part of each CDR3. The D gene is left open where the match is weak. Clone size, where shown, is once, few, many, or a class for clones that have expanded.

v_gene: TRBV9; len: 15; d_gene: NA; j_gene: TRBJ2-3; abundance: once; CDR3aa: CASSVGPGGTDTQYF; CDR3nt: TGTGCCAGCAGCGTAGGCCCAGGGGGCACAGATACGCAGTATTTT
v_gene: TRBV5-4; len: 15; d_gene: TRBD2; j_gene: TRBJ2-5; abundance: once; CDR3aa: CASSHRLAGEETQYF; CDR3nt: TGTGCCAGCAGCCACCGACTAGCGGGGGAAGAGACCCAGTACTTC
v_gene: TRBV5-1; len: 15; d_gene: NA; j_gene: TRBJ2-2; abundance: NA; CDR3aa: CASSLGRASTGELFF; CDR3nt: TGCGCCAGCAGCTTGGGGAGGGCTTCGACCGGGGAGCTGTTTTTT
v_gene: TRBV27; len: 14; d_gene: NA; j_gene: TRBJ2-7; abundance: NA; CDR3aa: CASSPRGQSYEQYF; CDR3nt: TGTGCCAGCAGTCCGCGGGGACAGTCCTACGAGCAGTACTTC
v_gene: TRBV14; len: 14; d_gene: NA; j_gene: TRBJ1-1; abundance: once; CDR3aa: CASSPRTVPAEAFF; CDR3nt: TGTGCCAGCAGCCCCAGGACAGTACCGGCTGAAGCTTTCTTT
v_gene: TRBV19; len: 17; d_gene: NA; j_gene: TRBJ1-1; abundance: NA; CDR3aa: CASSTPSGRALQTEAFF; CDR3nt: TGTGCCAGTAGCACCCCCTCGGGCAGGGCCCTCCAAACTGAAGCTTTCTTT
v_gene: TRBV6-6; len: 15; d_gene: NA; j_gene: TRBJ1-5; abundance: few; CDR3aa: CASSGGAAPNQPQHF; CDR3nt: TGTGCCAGCAGTGGGGGGGCCGCCCCCAATCAGCCCCAGCATTTT
v_gene: TRBV10-3; len: 18; d_gene: TRBD1; j_gene: TRBJ1-4; abundance: NA; CDR3aa: CAISGGQGSRPSEEKLFF; CDR3nt: TGTGCCATCAGTGGCGGACAGGGCAGTCGACCCTCGGAGGAAAAACTGTTTTTT
v_gene: TRBV5-5; len: 15; d_gene: NA; j_gene: TRBJ2-2; abundance: NA; CDR3aa: CASSLTGWNTGELFF; CDR3nt: TGTGCCAGCAGCTTGACAGGATGGAACACCGGGGAGCTGTTTTTT
v_gene: TRBV7-2; len: 13; d_gene: NA; j_gene: TRBJ2-7; abundance: NA; CDR3aa: CASSAGHLYEQYF; CDR3nt: TGTGCCAGCAGCGCCGGACACCTCTACGAGCAGTACTTC